In its sample, the clone carrying this T cell receptor beta chain was seen many times. The target antigen is unknown. TCR beta CDR3 sequences were amplified from RNA transcripts. Researchers ran a first-round RT-PCR on the TCR CDR3 using the HTBI primer set. One entry per CDR3 protein results from TCRdb running MiXCR on the multiplex PCR reads. The data hold about 410,000 distinct CDR3 sequences, with approximately 15% observed a single time. The data are from a study of T cells in Graves' hyperthyroidism and ophthalmopathy. The wider study: The authors collected peripheral blood at initial diagnosis, before any treatment. Study-wide results and limits: Ophthalmopathy, as predicted by the model, came a median around 6.7 months after the prediction. Appearing also in blood were most of the thyroid clonotypes expanded above 0.001.

The diagnostic basis comprised clinical symptoms, serum thyroxine and TRAb, thyroid ultrasound and orbital computed tomography. The CDR3 covers 12 residues. V was clipped by 10 bases and J by 2 bases, with 11 bases between them. Germline V gene sequence: CDR1 MNHNS, CDR2 SASEGT. This TCR was sampled from a man aged 18 to 35 with Graves' ophthalmopathy. This sequence joins TRBV6-1 and TRBJ1-2; a possible D gene is TRBD1 (6 bases). Sample: blood. The CDR3 DNA follows: TGTGCCACCAGGGGCGGCAACTATGGCTACACCTTC. Encoded protein: CATRGGNYGYTF.